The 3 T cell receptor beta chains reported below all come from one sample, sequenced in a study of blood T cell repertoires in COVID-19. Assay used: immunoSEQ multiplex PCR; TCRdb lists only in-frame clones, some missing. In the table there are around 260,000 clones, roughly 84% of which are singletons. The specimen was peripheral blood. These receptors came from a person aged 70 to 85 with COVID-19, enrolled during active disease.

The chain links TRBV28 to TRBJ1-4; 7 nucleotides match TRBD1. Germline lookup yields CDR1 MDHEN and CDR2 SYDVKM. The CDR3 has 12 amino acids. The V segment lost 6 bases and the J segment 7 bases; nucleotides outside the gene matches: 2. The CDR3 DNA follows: TGTGCCAGCAGGAGGGGGCGTGAAAAACTGTTTTTT. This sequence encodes CASRRGREKLFF.

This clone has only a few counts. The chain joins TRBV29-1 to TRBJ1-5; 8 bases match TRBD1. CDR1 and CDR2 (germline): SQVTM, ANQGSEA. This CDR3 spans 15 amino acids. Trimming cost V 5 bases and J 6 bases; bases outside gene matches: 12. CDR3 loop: CSVSVAGGVGQPQHF. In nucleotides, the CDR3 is TGCAGCGTTTCGGTGGCAGGGGGCGTGGGTCAGCCCCAGCATTTT.

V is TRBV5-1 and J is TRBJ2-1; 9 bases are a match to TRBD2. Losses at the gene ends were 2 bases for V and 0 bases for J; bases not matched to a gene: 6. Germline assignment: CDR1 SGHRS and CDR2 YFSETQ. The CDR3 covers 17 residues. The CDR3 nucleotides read TGCGCCAGCAGCTTCCGTAGCGGGAGCCTCTCCTACAATGAGCAGTTCTTC. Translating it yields CASSFRSGSLSYNEQFF. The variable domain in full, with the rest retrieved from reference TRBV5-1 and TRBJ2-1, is KAGVTQTPRYLIKTRGQQVTLSCSPISGHRSVSWYQQTPGQGLQFLFEYFSETQRNKGNFPGRFSGRQFSNSRSEMNVSTLELGDSALYLCASSFRSGSLSYNEQFFGPGTRLTVL.